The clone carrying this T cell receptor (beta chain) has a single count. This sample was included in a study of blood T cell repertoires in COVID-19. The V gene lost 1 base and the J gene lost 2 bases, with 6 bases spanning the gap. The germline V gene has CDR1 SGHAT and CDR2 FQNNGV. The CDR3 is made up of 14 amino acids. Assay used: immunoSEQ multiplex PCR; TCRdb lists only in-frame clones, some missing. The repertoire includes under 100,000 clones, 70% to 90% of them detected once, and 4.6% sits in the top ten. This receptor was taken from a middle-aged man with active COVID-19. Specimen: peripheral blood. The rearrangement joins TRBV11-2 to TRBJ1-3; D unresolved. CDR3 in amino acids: CASSLAPPGNTIYF. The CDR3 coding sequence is TGTGCCAGCAGCTTAGCTCCCCCTGGAAACACCATATATTTT.